This T cell receptor beta chain was retrieved from a study of blood T cell repertoires in COVID-19 (dated by TCRdb to about 2020). For the wider study: Collaborator samples came from the United States, Italy and Spain and covered acute and convalescent phases of COVID-19. The material from the prospective study consisted of cDNA or gDNA derived from T cells, B-cell-depleted T cells, or PBMCs. Where available, HLA class I and class II types were taken from metadata supplied by the sample provider and were not determined by assay-based typing. Nearly every sample came with metadata listing a de-identified subject ID, COVID-19 status, age in years and sex. Deeply sampled blood TCRbeta repertoires from subjects exposed to, actively infected with, or recovered from COVID-19 were included in the dataset. Samples came from the ongoing ImmuneRACE study (first 160 participants) plus 1,254 subjects from 6 global collaborators. The repertoires were released in a freely available public database meant as a resource for research on the immune response to SARS-CoV-2. On the study overall, not on this receptor specifically: Clinical and demographic metadata were provided uncurated, with the amount varying by source and participant.

From the cysteine through the phenylalanine, the CDR3 covers 13 amino acids. Solely the CDR3 DNA is kept, with 39 bases framed from the first base. V loses 5 bases of germline sequence and J loses 4 bases, and the interval between the two ends is 9 bases. TCRbeta CDR3 regions were amplified from genomic DNA by means of the immunoSEQ Assay, a bias-controlled multiplex PCR. Turning to the authors' computational methods: Nucleated cell counts per sample were estimated from amplification of reference gene primers within the assay. To quantify the absolute abundance of each unique TCRbeta CDR3 rearrangement, sequence reads were collapsed and filtered. For each sample, productive Simpson clonality was calculated by taking the square root of Simpson's diversity index across productive rearrangements. TCRdb obtained this table from immuneACCESS and retained in-frame rearrangements with V and J assigned. These tables miss some clones; where compared with another copy, unresolved V genes account for less than half of the shortfall, and the remainder is unexplained. That table furnishes V, J and clone size, whereas the DNA furnished D and trimming. The sample data list some 74,000 clones, and approximately 80% of these were observed just once. The top ten constitute about 43% of the sample.

The collaborating institutions used their own protocols to collect whole blood in K2EDTA tubes. For TCRbeta analysis, collaborators shipped samples as frozen whole blood, isolated PBMCs, or DNA extracted from either of those sample types. For this clone: Its recognized antigen is unknown. No much larger clonotype is one base removed from it; base qualities were not supplied.

This TCR derives from a man at least 80 years old with acute or convalescent COVID-19. The V gene is TRBV12-3 or TRBV12-4 and the J gene is TRBJ1-5; TRBD1 might be the D gene, on 6 matching bases. Sequenced sample: peripheral blood. The CDR3 in this case is CASSEQGNQPQHF. DNA sequence: TGTGCCAGCAGTGAACAGGGAAATCAGCCCCAGCATTTT.